This T cell receptor (beta chain) was captured in a study of tumor and adjacent non-tumor tissue in lung cancer. Overall study context: Histology: 12 adenocarcinoma, a couple of squamous cell carcinoma, 1 small cell lung cancer. Millions of productive TCRbeta reads were obtained per sample on average.

Study results and limitations: Tumor repertoires had a smaller top 100 clone share than normal lung. Significantly higher TCR diversity was found in tumor than normal lung.

The template was RNA from unsorted bulk tissue. The normal lung tissue was taken more than 3 cm from the tumor edge. A word on this clonotype: The antigen is unknown. A much larger clone sits a single nucleotide away, making a read error possible.

A modified ARM-PCR protocol with three rounds of nested PCR amplified TCRbeta. From the multiplex PCR reads, TCRdb called clonotypes with MiXCR, one entry per CDR3 protein. The sample lists 80,000 to 100,000 distinct CDR3 sequences; 80% were seen once. Sequenced input: distant non-tumor lung tissue. The sequence came from a man in his fifties or sixties with small cell lung cancer.

The CDR3 spells CASVWRGMLGETQYF. As DNA, the CDR3 is TGTGCCTCTGTGTGGAGGGGGATGCTTGGAGAGACCCAGTACTTC. The V call is TRBV30, the J call TRBJ2-5; D may be TRBD1 or TRBD2 (6 bases each). CDR3 length equals 15 residues. CDR1 and CDR2 (germline): GTSNPN, SVGIG (reference sequence). Between the trimmed V and J ends, which lost 7 bases and 4 bases, there was a span of 22 bases. The full variable domain, in which reference TRBV30 and TRBJ2-5 provide the parts outside the CDR3, is SQTIHQWPATLVQPVGSPLSLECTVEGTSNPNLYWYRQAAGRGLQLLFYSVGIGQISSEVPQNLSASRPQDRQFILSSKKLLLSDSGFYLCASVWRGMLGETQYFGPGTRLLVL.